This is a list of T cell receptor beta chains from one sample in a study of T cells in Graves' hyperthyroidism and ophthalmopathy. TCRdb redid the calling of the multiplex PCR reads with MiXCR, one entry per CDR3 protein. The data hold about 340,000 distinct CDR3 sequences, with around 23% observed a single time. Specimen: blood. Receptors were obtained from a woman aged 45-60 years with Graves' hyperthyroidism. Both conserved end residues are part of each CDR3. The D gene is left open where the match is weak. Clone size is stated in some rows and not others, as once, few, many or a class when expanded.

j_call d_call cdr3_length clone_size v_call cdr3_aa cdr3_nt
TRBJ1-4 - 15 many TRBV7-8 CASSLRSILNEKLFF TGTGCCAGCAGCTTGCGGAGTATTCTAAATGAAAAACTGTTTTTT
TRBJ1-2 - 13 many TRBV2 CASRAGTFYGYTF TGTGCCAGCAGAGCAGGAACCTTCTATGGCTACACCTTC
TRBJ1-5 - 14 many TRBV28 CASRMDSFNQPQHF TGTGCCAGCAGAATGGACAGCTTCAATCAGCCCCAGCATTTT
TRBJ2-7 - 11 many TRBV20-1 CSARRGDEQYF TGCAGTGCTAGAAGGGGTGATGAGCAGTACTTC
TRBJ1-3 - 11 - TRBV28 CASGFSGPVYF TGTGCCAGCGGTTTTTCGGGGCCAGTATATTTT
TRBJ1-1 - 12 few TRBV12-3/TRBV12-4 CASRWFGTEAFF TGTGCCAGCAGGTGGTTCGGCACTGAAGCTTTCTTT
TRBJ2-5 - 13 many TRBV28 CASTLGREETQYF TGTGCCAGCACCTTAGGGCGGGAAGAGACCCAGTACTTC
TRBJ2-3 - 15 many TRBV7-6 CASSLADGFTDTQYF TGTGCCAGCAGCTTAGCGGACGGATTCACAGATACGCAGTATTTT
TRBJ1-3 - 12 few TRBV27 CASISSGNTIYF TGTGCCAGCATATCTTCTGGAAACACCATATATTTT
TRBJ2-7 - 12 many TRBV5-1 CASSLNGLEQYF TGCGCCAGCAGCTTGAATGGTTTGGAGCAGTACTTC
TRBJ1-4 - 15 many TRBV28 CASSLRGYAEEKLFF TGTGCCAGCAGTTTAAGGGGGTATGCAGAGGAAAAACTGTTTTTT
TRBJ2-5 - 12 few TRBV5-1 CASRGAPETQYF TGCGCCAGCAGGGGAGCGCCAGAGACCCAGTACTTC
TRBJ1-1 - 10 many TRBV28 CASSLTEAFF TGTGCCAGCAGCCTCACTGAAGCTTTCTTT
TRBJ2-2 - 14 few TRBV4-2 CASSQGWATGELFF TGTGCCAGCAGCCAAGGATGGGCGACCGGGGAGCTGTTTTTT
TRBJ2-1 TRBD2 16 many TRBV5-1 CASTPTSGSSYNEQFF TGCGCCAGCACGCCCACTAGCGGGAGCTCCTACAATGAGCAGTTCTTC
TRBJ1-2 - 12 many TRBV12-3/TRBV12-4 CASSSPGYGYTF TGTGCCAGCAGTTCTCCCGGCTATGGCTACACCTTC
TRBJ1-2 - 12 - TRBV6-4 CASSMGQAGYTF TGTGCCAGCAGTATGGGCCAAGCTGGCTACACCTTC
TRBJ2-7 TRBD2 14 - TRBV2 CASIAGLIAYEQYF TGTGCCAGCATAGCGGGCCTGATAGCCTACGAGCAGTACTTC
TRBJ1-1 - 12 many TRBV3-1 CASSPTGGEAFF TGTGCCAGCAGCCCGACAGGCGGGGAAGCTTTCTTT
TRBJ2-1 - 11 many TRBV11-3 CASSLESEQFF TGTGCCAGCAGCTTAGAAAGTGAGCAGTTCTTC
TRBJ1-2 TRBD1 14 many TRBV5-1 CASSVSGTGEGYTF TGCGCCAGCAGCGTGTCCGGGACAGGGGAAGGCTACACCTTC
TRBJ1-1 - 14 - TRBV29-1 CSVDLGQMNTEAFF TGCAGCGTCGACCTCGGACAGATGAACACTGAAGCTTTCTTT
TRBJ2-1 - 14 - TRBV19 CASSIAPISGEQFF TGTGCCAGTAGTATCGCACCCATTTCGGGTGAGCAGTTCTTC
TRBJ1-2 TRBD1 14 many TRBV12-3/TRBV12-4 CASSYGTGGYGYTF TGTGCCAGCAGTTATGGGACAGGGGGCTATGGCTACACCTTC
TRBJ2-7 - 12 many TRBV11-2 CASSFDRGEQYF TGTGCCAGCAGTTTTGACAGAGGCGAGCAGTACTTC
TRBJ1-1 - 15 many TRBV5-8 CASSFPGFMNTEAFF TGTGCCAGCAGCTTCCCTGGATTCATGAACACTGAAGCTTTCTTT
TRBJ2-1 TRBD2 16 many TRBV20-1 CSARKPGAGNYNEQFF TGCAGTGCTAGAAAACCTGGAGCGGGGAACTACAATGAGCAGTTCTTC
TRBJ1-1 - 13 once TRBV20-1 CSARDLQGQEAFF TGCAGTGCTAGAGACCTCCAGGGCCAGGAAGCTTTCTTT
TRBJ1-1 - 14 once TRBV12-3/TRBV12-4 CASSHGSLVTEAFF TGTGCCAGCAGTCACGGGAGCCTCGTCACTGAAGCTTTCTTT
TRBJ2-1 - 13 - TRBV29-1 CSVGVLQQSEQFF TGCAGCGTTGGGGTCTTGCAGCAGAGTGAGCAGTTCTTC
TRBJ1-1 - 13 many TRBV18 CASSSSTTTEAFF TGTGCCAGCTCATCTAGTACGACCACTGAAGCTTTCTTT
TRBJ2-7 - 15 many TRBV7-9 CASSLAPTGNHEQYF TGTGCCAGCAGCTTAGCGCCCACAGGGAACCACGAGCAGTACTTC
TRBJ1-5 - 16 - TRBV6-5 CASSYSSRIGGQPQHF TGTGCCAGCAGTTACTCGTCCCGGATCGGAGGTCAGCCCCAGCATTTT